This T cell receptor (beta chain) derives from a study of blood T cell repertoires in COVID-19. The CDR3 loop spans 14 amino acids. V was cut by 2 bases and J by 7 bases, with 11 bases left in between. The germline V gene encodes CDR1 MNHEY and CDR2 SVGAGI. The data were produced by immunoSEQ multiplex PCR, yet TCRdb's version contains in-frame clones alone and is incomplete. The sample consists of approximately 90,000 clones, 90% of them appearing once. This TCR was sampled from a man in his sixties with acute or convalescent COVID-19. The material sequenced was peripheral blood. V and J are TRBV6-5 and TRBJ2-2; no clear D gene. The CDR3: CASSYTVYVGELFF. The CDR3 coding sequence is TGTGCCAGCAGTTACACCGTCTATGTCGGGGAGCTGTTTTTT.